This T cell receptor beta chain comes out of a study of cytomegalovirus exposure and HLA in healthy donors. Both 60 Vbeta primers and 13 Jbeta primers went into the PCR. Repertoires were generated with immunoSEQ multiplex PCR, while TCRdb's copy carries only in-frame clones and drops some. The table lists 180,000 or so clones, roughly 75% of them singletons, with around 8.3% in the top ten. Each donor was healthy, and each was a bone marrow donor. Whereas donors were nominally healthy upon sampling, unrecorded immune exposures were probable. Trimming removed 2 bases from V and 4 bases from J; junction bases left unmatched: 10. CDR3 length: 16 amino acids. Germline CDR1 MGHRA, CDR2 YSYEKL.

What was sequenced was PBMCs. The genes are TRBV4-1 and TRBJ1-1; 7 bases are shared with TRBD1. This TCR was recovered from a woman aged 40 to 49 in good health and CMV-seropositive. CDR3 bases: TGCGCCAGCAGCCAACCCGGCCCAGACAGGGTCACTGAAGCTTTCTTT. This translates into CASSQPGPDRVTEAFF.